The 15 T cell receptor beta chains presented below share a single source sample, sequenced in a study of vaccination and CD4 T cells after COVID-19. Time point meaning: late sampling 161 to 241 days after vaccination in a few convalescent patients. Indicated treatment: approximately 9-day PBMC culture with coronavirus spike peptide pools or control peptides (ViraFEST assay). Their antigens are not known. The Oncomine TCR Beta short-read assay generated sequence data from the DNA of cultured CD4+ T cells. TCRdb reprocessed the PCR reads via MiXCR and lists one record per CDR3 protein. The sample consists of about 20,000 distinct CDR3 sequences, 30% to 45% of them appearing once. The sample consisted of CD4+ T cells from blood, cultured in vitro, taken about 7 months after SARS-CoV-2 vaccination. Every receptor here comes from a human donor who had recovered from COVID-19.

This clonotype appeared a few times. This chain links TRBV6-2 or TRBV6-3 with TRBJ2-7; D uncertain. Deletions cut 6 bases from V and 2 bases from J, with 14 bases between. The CDR3 has 14 residues. Germline V CDR1 and CDR2: MNHEY, SVGEGT. CDR3 amino acids: CASSSLPSAYEQYF. CDR3 coding DNA: TGTGCCAGCAGCTCACTCCCGTCCGCCTACGAGCAGTACTTC.

The CDR3 here is CASSYSSRPGVYEQFF. CDR3 bases: TGTGCCAGCAGTTACTCCTCGAGGCCTGGTGTCTATGAGCAGTTCTTC. This chain uses TRBV6-5 with TRBJ2-1; D gene unclear. Trimming cost V 0 bases and J 8 bases, with 17 bases left between them. The CDR3 contains 16 residues. Germline values: CDR1 MNHEY, CDR2 SVGAGI.

This chain uses TRBV20-1 with TRBJ1-3; no reliable D call. V was pared by 0 bases and J by 7 bases, with 4 bases between. The CDR3 is 11 residues long. CDR1 is DFQATT, CDR2 SNEGSKA, per germline (reference sequence). CDR3 nucleotide sequence: TGCAGTGCTAGAGAGAGGAACACCATATATTTT. Protein sequence: CSARERNTIYF.

In this sample, this clonotype turned up a few times. This rearrangement joins TRBV2 to TRBJ1-6; no clear D gene. Germline CDR1 SNHLY, CDR2 FYNNEI. V dropped 2 bases and J dropped 10 bases, with 3 bases sitting between them. The CDR3 length is 11 residues. The CDR3 DNA follows: TGTGCCAGCAGTGAAATCTCACCCCTCCACTTT. Encoded protein: CASSEISPLHF. Filled out from reference TRBV2 and TRBJ1-6, the complete variable domain reads EPEVTQTPSHQVTQMGQEVILRCVPISNHLYFYWYRQILGQKVEFLVSFYNNEISEKSEIFDDQFSVERPDGSNFTLKIRSTKLEDSAMYFCASSEISPLHFGNGTRLTVT.

The V gene is TRBV20-1, the J gene TRBJ2-1; 7 bases agree with TRBD2. CDR3 length equals 13 residues. J lost 10 bases, V lost 3 bases, and 9 bases had no gene match. Germline V CDR1 and CDR2: DFQATT, SNEGSKA (reference sequence). Here the CDR3 DNA reads TGCAGTGCTAGGCTACCGGGACTACCCGAGCAGTTCTTC. Protein product: CSARLPGLPEQFF.

The sample holds a few counts of this clonotype. This chain joins TRBV6-1 and TRBJ1-5; D is undetermined. Germline CDR1 is MNHNS and CDR2 is SASEGT. CDR3 length: 15 residues. The V and J ends lost 6 bases and 3 bases respectively, with 15 bases between them. The chain's CDR3 is CASSQDARNNQPQHF. DNA for the CDR3: TGTGCCAGCAGCCAAGACGCGCGGAACAATCAGCCCCAGCATTTT.

The chain has TRBV7-6 and TRBJ2-1, with 9 bases fitting TRBD2. Trimming took 9 bases from V and 6 from J; bases not matched to a gene: 6. This CDR3 is built from 13 residues. Germline assignment: CDR1 SGHVS and CDR2 FNYEAQ. As DNA, the CDR3 is TGTGCCAGTGCTAGCGGGAAATTCAATGAGCAGTTCTTC. The encoded protein is CASASGKFNEQFF.

This clonotype was observed a handful of times. V gene TRBV7-2 combines with J gene TRBJ1-2, with a weak D call TRBD1 (6 bases). This CDR3 contains 16 residues. Germline values: CDR1 SGHTA, CDR2 FQGNSA. V gave up 1 base and J gave up 3 bases, with 15 bases separating them. DNA of the CDR3: TGTGCCAGCAGCTTAGTTGCAGGGGCAGGGGACTATGGCTACACCTTC. Translation: CASSLVAGAGDYGYTF. Full variable domain (remainder filled in from reference TRBV7-2 and TRBJ1-2): GAGVSQSPSNKVTEKGKDVELRCDPISGHTALYWYRQSLGQGLEFLIYFQGNSAPDKSGLPSDRFSAERTGGSVSTLTIQRTQQEDSAVYLCASSLVAGAGDYGYTFGSGTRLTVV.

The J gene is TRBJ2-2, the V gene TRBV7-3, with 7 bases fitting TRBD2. CDR3 length equals 18 residues. CDR1 is SGHTA, CDR2 FQGTGA, per germline. Trimming cost V 5 bases and J 5 bases; bases outside gene matches: 17. CDR3 coding DNA: TGTGCCAGCAGCCCGGTGGGGAGAGCGGGGATGGGAACCGGGGAGCTGTTTTTT. Translating gives CASSPVGRAGMGTGELFF. Using reference TRBV7-3 and TRBJ2-2 for the parts outside the CDR3, the full variable domain is GAGVSQTPSNKVTEKGKYVELRCDPISGHTALYWYRQSLGQGPEFLIYFQGTGAADDSGLPNDRFFAVRPEGSVSTLKIQRTERGDSAVYLCASSPVGRAGMGTGELFFGEGSRLTVL.

This clonotype counts as medium-sized. This chain joins TRBV6-1 and TRBJ1-2; D is perhaps TRBD1 (5 bases). Trimming shortened V by 6 bases and J by 0 bases, and 17 bases separated the two germline ends. The CDR3 has 16 amino acids. Germline assignment: CDR1 MNHNS and CDR2 SASEGT. The CDR3 reads CASRPSPHRTNYGYTF. The CDR3 region has the DNA TGTGCCAGCAGGCCCTCTCCTCACAGGACTAACTATGGCTACACCTTC.

There are a few counts of this clonotype. The chain is built from TRBV19 and TRBJ1-5; D ambiguous. Germline CDR1 is LNHDA and CDR2 is SQIVND (reference sequence). V was cut by 6 bases and J by 2 bases, with 5 bases left in between. The CDR3 length is 12 residues. CDR3 residues: CASRARNQPQHF. CDR3 nucleotide sequence: TGTGCCAGTAGGGCGCGCAATCAGCCCCAGCATTTT. Full variable domain (remainder filled in from reference TRBV19 and TRBJ1-5): DGGITQSPKYLFRKEGQNVTLSCEQNLNHDAMYWYRQDPGQGLRLIYYSQIVNDFQKGDIAEGYSVSREKKESFPLTVTSAQKNPTAFYLCASRARNQPQHFGDGTRLSIL.

For the CDR3, the DNA is TGCGCCAGCAGCTTGGGTAGGGCGTGGGAGACCCAGTACTTC. Its protein product is CASSLGRAWETQYF. The J gene is TRBJ2-5, the V gene TRBV5-1; D remains unclear. Trimming shortened V by 0 bases and J by 5 bases, and 11 bases separated the two germline ends. The CDR3 length is 14 residues. Germline CDR1 and CDR2: SGHRS and YFSETQ.

The chain is built from TRBV21-1 and TRBJ1-2. TRBV21-1 is given as a pseudogene. The length of the CDR3 is 16 residues. The chain's CDR3 is CASSKGPWTPIYGYTF. CDR3 nucleotides: TGTGCCAGCAGCAAAGGGCCCTGGACACCCATCTATGGCTACACCTTC.

The chain joins TRBV6-1 to TRBJ2-3; no reliable D call. The CDR3 contains 16 residues. Germline V gene sequence: CDR1 MNHNS, CDR2 SASEGT. V gave up 2 bases and J gave up 0 bases, with 12 bases separating them. In DNA form, the CDR3 reads TGTGCCAGCAGTGAAACTATTGGGGTTAGCACAGATACGCAGTATTTT. This gives the protein CASSETIGVSTDTQYF.

There are a few counts of this clonotype. The chain couples TRBV19 to TRBJ1-2; perhaps TRBD1 as D (5 bases). CDR1 is LNHDA, CDR2 SQIVND, per germline (reference sequence). The ends were cut back, 7 bases at V and 3 bases at J, with 30 bases in the middle. This CDR3 comprises 19 residues. Written as DNA, the CDR3 is TGTGCCAGTACCCCCTCTACGTTCGGGGAGACAGTCGGAGACTATGGCTACACCTTC. Translated: CASTPSTFGETVGDYGYTF.